These T cell receptor beta chains were read from a single sample in a study of identical twins. TCRdb ran MiXCR on the 5' RACE reads and lists one entry per CDR3 protein. Counted here are more than 350,000 distinct CDR3 sequences, approximately 9.1% occurring once; the ten biggest clones make up around 8.6%. Material: naive T cells sorted from blood. The receptors stem from a woman aged 45 to 65 in good health. CDR3s include the opening cysteine and the closing phenylalanine or tryptophan. D genes are given only for firm matches. Size is omitted from some rows. Given values are once, few, many or a class for expanded clones.

DNA: TGCGCCAGCACCTCTCTAGGCGGACCTGGGGCCAACGTCCTGACTTTC
CDR3: CASTSLGGPGANVLTF
J: TRBJ2-6
length: 16
D: NA
size: few
V: TRBV4-1

DNA: TGCAGTGCTAGACCCCCCTTGGACGCGAATGAGCAGTTCTTC
CDR3: CSARPPLDANEQFF
J: TRBJ2-1
length: 14
D: NA
size: NA
V: TRBV20-1

DNA: TGCAGTGCTAGATATGGGGTATCCTATAATTCACCCCTCCACTTT
CDR3: CSARYGVSYNSPLHF
J: TRBJ1-6
length: 15
D: NA
size: NA
V: TRBV20-1

DNA: TGTGCCACCAGCGGAGAGGGGGCCAAAAACATTCAGTACTTC
CDR3: CATSGEGAKNIQYF
J: TRBJ2-4
length: 14
D: NA
size: many
V: TRBV24-1

DNA: TGTGCCAGCAGCCCCGGCAGGGGCGTAGGCTCCTACAATGAGCAGTTCTTC
CDR3: CASSPGRGVGSYNEQFF
J: TRBJ2-1
length: 17
D: NA
size: few
V: TRBV7-3

DNA: TGTGCCAGCAGCACGGGACTAGGGAGCACCGGGGAGCTGTTTTTT
CDR3: CASSTGLGSTGELFF
J: TRBJ2-2
length: 15
D: TRBD2
size: few
V: TRBV5-4

DNA: TGCGCCAGCAGCCAAGATGGCAGGGGCGAGCAGTACTTC
CDR3: CASSQDGRGEQYF
J: TRBJ2-7
length: 13
D: NA
size: few
V: TRBV4-1

DNA: TGTGCCAGCAGCTGGACTAGCGGGGTAGAGCAGTTCTTC
CDR3: CASSWTSGVEQFF
J: TRBJ2-1
length: 13
D: TRBD2
size: many
V: TRBV5-6

DNA: TGTGCCACCAGTGATGCGGGGGACCTCTCCTACAATGAGCAGTTCTTC
CDR3: CATSDAGDLSYNEQFF
J: TRBJ2-1
length: 16
D: TRBD2
size: NA
V: TRBV24-1

DNA: TGTGCCAGCAGCCCCCCAGGGGTGGGCAATGAGCAGTTCTTC
CDR3: CASSPPGVGNEQFF
J: TRBJ2-1
length: 14
D: NA
size: NA
V: TRBV7-7

DNA: TGTGCCAGCAGCCACCTGAGGGTCGGGCAAGAGACCCAGTACTTC
CDR3: CASSHLRVGQETQYF
J: TRBJ2-5
length: 15
D: NA
size: NA
V: TRBV5-6

DNA: TGTGCCAGCAGCCGAGGAGGGACAGGGGATCGCAATGAGCAGTTCTTC
CDR3: CASSRGGTGDRNEQFF
J: TRBJ2-1
length: 16
D: TRBD1
size: few
V: TRBV11-3

DNA: TGTGCCAGCAGCTTAGTCCTAGCGGGAGTTAAGGATACGCAGTATTTT
CDR3: CASSLVLAGVKDTQYF
J: TRBJ2-3
length: 16
D: TRBD2
size: NA
V: TRBV7-9

DNA: TGTGCCAGCAGCTCCGGGACAGGGGGCACTGAAGCTTTCTTT
CDR3: CASSSGTGGTEAFF
J: TRBJ1-1
length: 14
D: TRBD1
size: NA
V: TRBV2

DNA: TGTGCCACCGAGGTCGCGGGAGGGTCAGATACGCAGTATTTT
CDR3: CATEVAGGSDTQYF
J: TRBJ2-3
length: 14
D: TRBD2
size: NA
V: TRBV27

DNA: TGTGCCAGCAGCTCACCAATTCGAATGAGCAATGAGCAGTTCTTC
CDR3: CASSSPIRMSNEQFF
J: TRBJ2-1
length: 15
D: NA
size: once
V: TRBV5-4

DNA: TGTGCCAGCAGTTACTCGATCCCGGACGGTATATTGAACACTGAAGCTTTCTTT
CDR3: CASSYSIPDGILNTEAFF
J: TRBJ1-1
length: 18
D: NA
size: many
V: TRBV6-5

DNA: TGTGCCAGCAGCTTAGCGGGCCAAGCGGGAGGCACAGATACGCAGTATTTT
CDR3: CASSLAGQAGGTDTQYF
J: TRBJ2-3
length: 17
D: TRBD2
size: NA
V: TRBV7-2

DNA: TGTGCCAGCAGTTACTCGGAAAGGGCGGCTGAGCAGTTCTTC
CDR3: CASSYSERAAEQFF
J: TRBJ2-1
length: 14
D: NA
size: NA
V: TRBV6-5

DNA: TGTGCCATCAGCGGGCCCGAAGACAGGTTTCGGCCCAATGAGCAGTTCTTC
CDR3: CAISGPEDRFRPNEQFF
J: TRBJ2-1
length: 17
D: NA
size: few
V: TRBV10-3

DNA: TGTGCCAGCTCACCTACGGGGTTTTGGGAGACCCAGTACTTC
CDR3: CASSPTGFWETQYF
J: TRBJ2-5
length: 14
D: NA
size: NA
V: TRBV18

DNA: TGTGCCAGCAGCATATGGACAGGGACGGGAACCGGGGAGCTGTTTTTT
CDR3: CASSIWTGTGTGELFF
J: TRBJ2-2
length: 16
D: TRBD1
size: few
V: TRBV11-2

DNA: TGCAGTGCTAGAGTGCGGACTAGATACAATGAGCAGTTCTTC
CDR3: CSARVRTRYNEQFF
J: TRBJ2-1
length: 14
D: TRBD2
size: few
V: TRBV20-1